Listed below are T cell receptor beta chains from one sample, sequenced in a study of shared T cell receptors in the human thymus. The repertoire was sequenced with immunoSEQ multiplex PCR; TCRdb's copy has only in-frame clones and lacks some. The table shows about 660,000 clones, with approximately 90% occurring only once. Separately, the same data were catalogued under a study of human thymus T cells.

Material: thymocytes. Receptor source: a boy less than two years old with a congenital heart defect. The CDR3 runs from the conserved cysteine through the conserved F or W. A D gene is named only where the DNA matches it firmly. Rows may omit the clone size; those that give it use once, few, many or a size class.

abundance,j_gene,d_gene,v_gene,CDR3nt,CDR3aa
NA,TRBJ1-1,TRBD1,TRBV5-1,TGCGCCAGCAGCTGGGGGACAGGGTGGAAACTTGAAGCTTTCTTT,CASSWGTGWKLEAFF
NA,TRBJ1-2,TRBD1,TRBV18,TGTGCCAGCTCACCAGGGGACAGGGGGCGTAACTATGGCTACACCTTC,CASSPGDRGRNYGYTF
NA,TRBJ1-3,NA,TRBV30,TGTGCCTGGAGGGGGAGGGCAGATAACGCGATCTCTGGAAACACCATATATTTT,CAWRGRADNAISGNTIYF
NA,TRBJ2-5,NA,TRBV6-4,TGTGCCAGCAGGGAGCAAGAGACCCAGTACTTC,CASREQETQYF
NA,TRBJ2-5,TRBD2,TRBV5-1,TGCGCCAGCATAAAATTCCTTAGCGGGATATTCCAAGAGACCCAGTACTTC,CASIKFLSGIFQETQYF
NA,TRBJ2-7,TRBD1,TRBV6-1,TGTGCCAGCAGTGAACCGGGACAGGAGCTCGATTACGAGCAGTACTTC,CASSEPGQELDYEQYF
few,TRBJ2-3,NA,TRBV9,TGTGCCAGCAGCTTACGACAGGGCACAGATACGCAGTATTTT,CASSLRQGTDTQYF
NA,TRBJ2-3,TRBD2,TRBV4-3,TGCGCCAGCAGCCAAGTCGTACTAGCGGACACAGATACGCAGTATTTT,CASSQVVLADTDTQYF
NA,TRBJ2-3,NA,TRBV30,TGTGCCTGGAAAGGAGGCGGTACGCAGTATTTT,CAWKGGGTQYF
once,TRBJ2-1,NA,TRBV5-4,TGTGCCAGCAGCTTGGGTAGGGTAGCGGAAGATGAGCAGTTCTTC,CASSLGRVAEDEQFF
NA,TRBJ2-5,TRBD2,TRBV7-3,TGTGCCAGCAGCTTACGGGCGGGAGGGTACCAAGAGACCCAGTACTTC,CASSLRAGGYQETQYF
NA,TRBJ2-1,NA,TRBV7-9,TGTGCCAGCAGCTTAGAAATTTGGCGGCCATACAATGAGCAGTTCTTC,CASSLEIWRPYNEQFF
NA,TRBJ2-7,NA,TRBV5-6,TGTGCCAGCAGCTCGTGGGCCCTGGTCGACGAGCAGTACTTC,CASSSWALVDEQYF
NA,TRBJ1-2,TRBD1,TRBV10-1,TGCGCCAGCAGTGAGTCGGGCAGGGGGCTTAACGGATATGGCTACACCTTC,CASSESGRGLNGYGYTF
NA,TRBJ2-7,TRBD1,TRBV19,TGTGCCAGTAGTATTAGTTGGGCGGACAGGTCCTCCTACGAGCAGTACTTC,CASSISWADRSSYEQYF
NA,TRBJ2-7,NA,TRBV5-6,TGTGCCAGCAGCGCAGACCGAGGCGGCAGCTCCTACGAGCAGTACTTC,CASSADRGGSSYEQYF
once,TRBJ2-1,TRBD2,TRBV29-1,TGCAGCGGGGCGGTGACTAGCGGGAGAGGGTTCAATGAGCAGTTCTTC,CSGAVTSGRGFNEQFF
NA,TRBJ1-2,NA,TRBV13,TGTGCCAGCAGCCCCTCGACAGATGGCTACACCTTC,CASSPSTDGYTF
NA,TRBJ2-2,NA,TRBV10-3,TGTGCCATCAGGTTCATGGGGGAGCTGTTTTTT,CAIRFMGELFF
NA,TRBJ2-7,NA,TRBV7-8,TGTGCCAGCAGCTTCCGGGACATGCCCTACGAGCAGTACTTC,CASSFRDMPYEQYF
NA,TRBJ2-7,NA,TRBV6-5,TGTGCCAGCAGCCGACTCAGGGGAGGGGAGCAGTACTTC,CASSRLRGGEQYF
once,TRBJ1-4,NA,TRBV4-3,TGCGCCAGCAGCCAAGTACAGTCTAATGAAAAACTGTTTTTT,CASSQVQSNEKLFF
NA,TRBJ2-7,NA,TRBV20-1,TGCAGTGCTAGACAGGGGCCCGTTTTC,CSARQGPVF
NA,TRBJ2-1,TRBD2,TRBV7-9,TGTGCCAGCAGCTTACCTACACTAGCGGGAGGTTTGAATGAGCAGTTCTTC,CASSLPTLAGGLNEQFF
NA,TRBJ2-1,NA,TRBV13,TGTGCCAGCAGCCTCGGAGGCCCAGGGGCCAATGAGCAGTTCTTC,CASSLGGPGANEQFF
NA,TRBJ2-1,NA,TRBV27,TGTGCCAGCAGTTTGAGACACCTAAGGTCCTACAATGAGCAGTTCTTC,CASSLRHLRSYNEQFF
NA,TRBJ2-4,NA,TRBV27,TGTGCCAGCAGTACCAGCGAGATAGCCAAAAACATTCAGTACTTC,CASSTSEIAKNIQYF
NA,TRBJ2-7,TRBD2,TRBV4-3,TGCGCCAGCAGCCAAGTTAAACTAGCGGGCGAGCAGTACTTC,CASSQVKLAGEQYF
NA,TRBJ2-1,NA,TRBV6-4,TGTGCCAGCAGTGACTCGGGGTCCACTCCCGGGGGGCAGTTCTTC,CASSDSGSTPGGQFF
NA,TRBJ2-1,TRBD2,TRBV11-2,TGTGCCAGCAGCTTAGGAGGGACTAGCGGGAGTGTCGGCGATGAGCAGTTCTTC,CASSLGGTSGSVGDEQFF
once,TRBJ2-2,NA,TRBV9,TGTGCCTCGCATGCGGGGGCTGTCGGGGAGCTGTTTTTT,CASHAGAVGELFF
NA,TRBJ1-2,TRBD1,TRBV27,TGTGCCAGCAGTCCAGGGGGACCTTTACTCTATGGCTACACCTTC,CASSPGGPLLYGYTF
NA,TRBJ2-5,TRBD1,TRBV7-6,TGTGCCAGCAGCTTAGCCCCAAGACAGGGGGGTCAAGAGACCCAGTACTTC,CASSLAPRQGGQETQYF
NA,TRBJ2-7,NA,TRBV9,TGTGCCAGCAGCGTAGCCCCGGGGAACTACGAGCAGTACTTC,CASSVAPGNYEQYF
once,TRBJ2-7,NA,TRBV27,TGTGCCAGCAGTGAGGCCATCCCCCCCTACGAGCAGTACTTC,CASSEAIPPYEQYF